This T cell receptor beta chain was identified in a study of T cell changes during pregnancy in multiple sclerosis. This CDR3 is 16 amino acids long. Losses at the gene ends were 4 bases for V and 6 bases for J; bases not matched to a gene: 13. CDR1 and CDR2 (germline): SGHRS, YFSETQ. The data were produced by immunoSEQ multiplex PCR, yet TCRdb's version contains in-frame clones alone and is incomplete. The sample lists about 40,000 clones, around 90% occurring once. The specimen was CD4+ T cells from peripheral blood mononuclear cells, collected before pregnancy. The receptor comes from a female donor with multiple sclerosis, enrolled in a pregnancy study. V gene TRBV5-1 combines with J gene TRBJ2-1; 7 nucleotides align to TRBD1. The CDR3 nucleotides read TGCGCCAGCAGCCCGAGGGGACAGATTAGGTCCAATGAGCAGTTCTTC. Translated, it gives CASSPRGQIRSNEQFF.